The 15 T cell receptor beta chains below were found in one sample sequenced in a study of blood T cell repertoires in COVID-19. Repertoires were generated with immunoSEQ multiplex PCR, while TCRdb's copy carries only in-frame clones and drops some. The data contain hundreds of thousands of clones, less than 90% of them seen just once; the ten biggest clones take up around 13%. The material sequenced was peripheral blood. These TCRs come from a woman in her 70s with COVID-19, enrolled during active disease.

This clone occurred once. V and J are TRBV11-2 and TRBJ1-2; D possibly corresponds to TRBD1 (6 bases). The germline V gene encodes CDR1 SGHAT and CDR2 FQNNGV. The CDR3 has 14 residues. V lost 0 bases to trimming and J lost 6 bases, with 11 bases between them. CDR3 amino acids: CASSLEQQGNGYTF. CDR3 DNA sequence: TGTGCCAGCAGCTTAGAGCAACAGGGAAATGGCTACACCTTC.

The chain combines TRBV19 with TRBJ1-2, with 8 bases identical to TRBD1. Germline-derived CDR1 and CDR2 are LNHDA and SQIVND (reference sequence). The CDR3 has 14 residues. Losses at the gene ends were 3 bases for V and 5 bases for J; bases not matched to a gene: 5. In nucleotides, the CDR3 is TGTGCCAGTAGTATCCAGACAGGGGCTTATGGCTACACCTTC. This codes for CASSIQTGAYGYTF.

The chain uses TRBV19 and TRBJ2-3; tentatively, D is TRBD1 (5 bases). CDR1 and CDR2 (germline): LNHDA, SQIVND (reference sequence). Trimming shortened V by 5 bases and J by 5 bases, and 14 bases separated the two germline ends. The CDR3 sequence is 14 residues long. The chain's CDR3 is CASSGAPRGDTQYF. DNA of the CDR3: TGTGCCAGTAGTGGGGCCCCGCGAGGAGATACGCAGTATTTT.

The rearrangement links TRBV10-2 to TRBJ1-2, with D perhaps TRBD1 (6 bases). The CDR3 spans 13 residues. Germline assignment: CDR1 WSHSY and CDR2 SAAADI. V was shortened by 4 bases and J by 4 bases, with 10 bases between the two germline ends. CDR3 loop: CASSAGVGYGYTF. CDR3 coding DNA: TGCGCCAGCAGTGCAGGGGTCGGCTATGGCTACACCTTC.

V and J are TRBV7-9 and TRBJ2-3, with 9 bases that match TRBD2. Looked up from germline, CDR1 is SEHNR and CDR2 is FQNEAQ (reference sequence). The V and J ends lost 5 bases and 1 base, in that order; junction bases with no gene match: 7. There are 16 residues in the CDR3. The CDR3 nucleotides are TGTGCCAGCAGCCAACGGACTAGCGCAGGCACAGATACGCAGTATTTT. Translated, it gives CASSQRTSAGTDTQYF.

As DNA, the CDR3 is TGTGCCAGCTCAGGGACAGGGGGACACACTGAAGCTTTCTTT. Translation gives CASSGTGGHTEAFF. The chain has TRBV2 and TRBJ1-1, with 11 bases matching TRBD1. Trimming removed 8 bases from V and 3 bases from J; junction bases left unmatched: 5. Germline V gene data show CDR1 as SNHLY and CDR2 as FYNNEI. The CDR3 is 14 amino acids.

The chain joins TRBV5-4 to TRBJ1-3; tentatively, D is TRBD1 (6 bases). CDR3 length: 15 amino acids. The V gene lost 4 bases and the J gene lost 0 bases, with 11 bases spanning the gap. Germline V lookup: CDR1 SGHNT, CDR2 YYREEE (reference sequence). CDR3 nucleotide sequence: TGTGCCAGCAGCCTTGGACAGAGCTCTGGAAACACCATATATTTT. This encodes CASSLGQSSGNTIYF.

The chain links TRBV6-2 or TRBV6-3 to TRBJ2-3; the match to TRBD1 covers 8 bases. Germline V CDR1 and CDR2: MNHEY, SVGEGT. The CDR3 contains 16 residues. The junction had 3 bases not matched to a gene; V was cut back by 0 bases and J by 1 base. The CDR3 reads CASSYSMTGGTDTQYF. CDR3 DNA sequence: TGTGCCAGCAGTTACTCGATGACAGGGGGCACAGATACGCAGTATTTT.

The chain recombines TRBV9 with TRBJ2-3; a possible D gene is TRBD2 (5 bases). Per the germline V gene, CDR1 is SGDLS and CDR2 is YYNGEE. The germline V and J ends were trimmed by 0 bases and 6 bases, with 8 bases remaining between them. CDR3 size: 13 residues. CDR3 residues: CASSVGSEDTQYF. DNA of the CDR3: TGTGCCAGCAGCGTAGGTAGCGAGGATACGCAGTATTTT. Supplemented by reference TRBV9 and TRBJ2-3, the full variable domain reads DSGVTQTPKHLITATGQRVTLRCSPRSGDLSVYWYQQSLDQGLQFLIQYYNGEERAKGNILERFSAQQFPDLHSELNLSSLELGDSALYFCASSVGSEDTQYFGPGTRLTVL.

This clone was seen a few times. The V gene is TRBV2, the J gene TRBJ2-3; tentatively, D is TRBD2 (7 bases). V lost 8 bases, J lost 6 bases, and 27 bases lay in between. The CDR3 is made up of 17 amino acids. Germline CDR1 is SNHLY and CDR2 is FYNNEI. CDR3 residues: CASGGAPTVPKGDTQYF. The CDR3, as DNA: TGTGCCAGCGGGGGGGCGCCGACAGTTCCTAAAGGGGATACGCAGTATTTT.

This chain connects TRBV2 to TRBJ2-2; 14 bases agree with TRBD2. With 11 bases clipped from V and 2 bases from J, the junction kept 7 bases outside the gene matches. Germline V gene sequence: CDR1 SNHLY, CDR2 FYNNEI. The CDR3 is made up of 16 amino acids. This CDR3 reads CAGRGLAGANTGELFF. The CDR3 DNA reads TGTGCCGGGCGGGGACTAGCGGGGGCTAACACCGGGGAGCTGTTTTTT.

This clone was detected only a few times. The identical CDR3 is also encoded by other nucleotide sequences in the sample. The rearrangement joins TRBV19 to TRBJ2-3; TRBD1 matches at 7 bases. Germline trimming cut 4 bases from V and 2 bases from J; bases unmatched to any gene: 3. This CDR3 has 14 amino acids. Germline-derived CDR1 and CDR2 are LNHDA and SQIVND (reference sequence). The CDR3 DNA sequence: TGTGCCAGTAGTACGGACAGGTTCACAGATACGCAGTATTTT. It specifies CASSTDRFTDTQYF.

The chain uses TRBV10-1 and TRBJ2-3; TRBD2 matches 10 bases. This CDR3 is built from 19 residues. CDR1 and CDR2 (germline): WNHNN, SYGVQD (reference sequence). Trimming removed 2 bases from V and 0 bases from J; junction bases left unmatched: 11. CDR3 loop: CASSERTSGFSSSTDTQYF. CDR3 nucleotide sequence: TGCGCCAGCAGTGAGAGGACTAGCGGTTTTTCTTCTAGCACAGATACGCAGTATTTT.

The rearrangement links TRBV28 to TRBJ2-1, with D perhaps matching TRBD2 (5 bases). The V gene lost 2 bases and the J gene lost 5 bases, with 16 bases spanning the gap. The CDR3 has 16 amino acids. CDR1 and CDR2 from the germline V gene are MDHEN and SYDVKM. The CDR3 reads CASSLVRDRADNEQFF. CDR3 DNA sequence: TGTGCCAGCAGTTTAGTTCGGGATAGGGCGGACAATGAGCAGTTCTTC.

The chain carries TRBV29-1 and TRBJ2-2; 8 positions agree with TRBD1. The V gene's germline CDR1 is SQVTM and CDR2 ANQGSEA. The trim removed 5 bases at V and 4 bases at J, leaving 6 bases unmatched. The CDR3 sequence is 14 residues long. Here the CDR3 reads CSVLFQGATGELFF. As DNA, the CDR3 is TGCAGCGTTTTATTCCAGGGGGCCACCGGGGAGCTGTTTTTT.